This T cell receptor (beta chain) was identified during a study of memory CD4+ T cells and cytomegalovirus serostatus. Clones were sequenced by immunoSEQ multiplex PCR, and TCRdb holds only the in-frame ones, with some missing. Among roughly 64,000 clones listed, more than 70% were seen once. The germline V gene has CDR1 KGHSH and CDR2 LQKENI. This CDR3 is built from 13 residues. Trimming removed 3 bases from V and 1 base from J, with 4 bases in between. The sort gate was single viable CD3+CD4+CD8-CD45RO+ cells for memory CD4+ T cells. The rearrangement links TRBV18 to TRBJ1-5; no clear D. The clonotype originates from an adult in good health and CMV-seronegative. Sequencing was carried out using memory CD4+ T cells from blood. CDR3 DNA: TGTGCCAGCTCACCGGACAGCAATCAGCCCCAGCATTTT. This gives the protein CASSPDSNQPQHF.